This T cell receptor (beta chain) appears in the sequencing data of a study of blood T cell repertoires in COVID-19. Looking at the study overall: The samples span acute and convalescent COVID-19 from the United States, Italy and Spain. Nucleic acid was either cDNA or gDNA, and it came from T cells, B-cell-depleted T cells, or PBMCs.

The CDR3 totals 14 residues. Per germline, CDR1 KGHDR and CDR2 SFDVKD. Trimming shortened V by 4 bases and J by 1 base, and 9 bases separated the two germline ends. How the authors handled the data: Reference gene primers were amplified, and this amplification served to estimate nucleated cell counts. Clones were read by immunoSEQ multiplex PCR, and TCRdb kept only the in-frame ones, dropping some. V, J and clone size derive from that table, while D and trimming were established from the DNA sequence. The data contain about 170,000 clones, around two thirds of them singletons. This TCR derives from a woman aged 80 or over with acute or convalescent COVID-19. Sequencing input: peripheral blood. This rearrangement joins TRBV24-1 to TRBJ2-5; weak D call: TRBD2 (6 bases). The CDR3 protein is CATSEAGSQETQYF. DNA of the CDR3: TGTGCCACCAGTGAAGCCGGGAGCCAAGAGACCCAGTACTTC.